Shown below are 8 T cell receptor beta chains from a single sample sequenced in a study of CXCR3-negative and CXCR3-positive naive CD8 T cells. Their target antigens are unknown. 5' RACE with UMI labels generated the TRB cDNA libraries. TCRdb reprocessed the 5' RACE reads and keeps a single row for each CDR3 protein, giving no DNA. The sample features approximately 65,000 distinct CDR3 sequences, with approximately 0.72% in its top ten. Regarding the study as a whole: In CXCR3-positive naive cells, the TRB CDR3s were more hydrophobic than in CXCR3-negative naive cells.

Sample: naive CXCR3+ CD8+ T cells from blood. Sample subset: CD45RO-CCR7+CD27+CD95- naive CD8+ T cells expressing CXCR3 (TNR3+). The receptors originated from a human donor in good health. Some clones in this sample may be carry-over from other donors' samples.

The CDR3 here is CSVESRGYTGELFF. The gene calls are TRBV29-1 and TRBJ2-2; absent DNA, TCRdb's TRBD1 call cannot be checked. In germline, CDR1 is SQVTM, CDR2 ANQGSEA. There are 14 residues in the CDR3.

The chain recombines TRBV2 with TRBJ1-5; as DNA is missing, the TRBD1 call by TCRdb cannot be tested. Germline CDR1 and CDR2: SNHLY and FYNNEI. The CDR3 sequence is 13 residues long. The CDR3 sequence: CASSGGSGQPQHF.

V and J are TRBV6-4 and TRBJ1-5; TCRdb picks TRBD1, but there is no DNA to check that call. This CDR3 has 14 amino acids. Germline V lookup: CDR1 MRHNA, CDR2 SNTAGT. CDR3 sequence reads: CASSEFGGNQPQHF.

The V and J genes are TRBV7-9 and TRBJ1-1. Germline V gene lookup returns CDR1 SEHNR and CDR2 FQNEAQ (reference sequence). The CDR3 contains 14 residues. CDR3 loop: CASGMGGSNTEAFF.

The chain couples TRBV19 to TRBJ2-1. CDR3 length equals 14 residues. Germline CDR1 reads LNHDA; CDR2 reads SQIVND (reference sequence). CDR3 in amino acids: CASSYDTLYNEQFF. Complete variable domain (other parts from reference TRBV19 and TRBJ2-1): DGGITQSPKYLFRKEGQNVTLSCEQNLNHDAMYWYRQDPGQGLRLIYYSQIVNDFQKGDIAEGYSVSREKKESFPLTVTSAQKNPTAFYLCASSYDTLYNEQFFGPGTRLTVL.

The chain links TRBV7-6 to TRBJ2-7; TCRdb returns TRBD2, unconfirmable since there is no DNA. The CDR3 sequence is 14 residues long. The germline CDR1 and CDR2 sequences are SGHVS and FNYEAQ. CDR3: CASSLAGPNSEQYF.

This chain's CDR3 is CASSLGPVSYNEQFF. The gene calls are TRBV6-2 or TRBV6-3 and TRBJ2-1; TCRdb calls TRBD2, which cannot be checked without DNA. This CDR3 has 15 amino acids. Germline CDR1 MNHEY, CDR2 SVGEGT.

The chain uses TRBV7-9 and TRBJ1-2; there is no DNA to check the TCRdb D call of TRBD1. Germline V gene data show CDR1 as SEHNR and CDR2 as FQNEAQ (reference sequence). This CDR3 contains 13 residues. The CDR3 loop reads CATSGAVNYGYTF.